The T cell receptor (beta chain) under discussion was sequenced for a study of shared clonotypes between healthy human individuals. Each sample came from a Caucasian adult donor living in Nashville, Tennessee. Partitioning of CD4+ cells yielded a CD45RA+ naive subset and a CD45RA-negative memory subset. The CDR3 loop spans 17 amino acids. Germline V CDR1 and CDR2: MDHEN, SYDVKM. Deletions cut 5 bases from V and 0 bases from J, with 14 bases between. Produced via immunoSEQ multiplex PCR; TCRdb's table is partial and in-frame only. This sample carries 2 million to 2.5 million clones, roughly 93% of them seen once, and the ten largest clones take approximately 0.37%.

Sequencing was done on a sample of naive CD4+ T cells from PBMCs. The subset was: CD45RA+ positively selected. This sequence joins TRBV28 and TRBJ2-6, with D unresolved. The sequence derives from a man younger than 35 in good health. Some clones in this sample may be carry-over from other donors' samples. The CDR3 coding sequence is TGTGCCAGCAGTATCGGCGGCCTATTCTCTGGGGCCAACGTCCTGACTTTC. It specifies CASSIGGLFSGANVLTF.